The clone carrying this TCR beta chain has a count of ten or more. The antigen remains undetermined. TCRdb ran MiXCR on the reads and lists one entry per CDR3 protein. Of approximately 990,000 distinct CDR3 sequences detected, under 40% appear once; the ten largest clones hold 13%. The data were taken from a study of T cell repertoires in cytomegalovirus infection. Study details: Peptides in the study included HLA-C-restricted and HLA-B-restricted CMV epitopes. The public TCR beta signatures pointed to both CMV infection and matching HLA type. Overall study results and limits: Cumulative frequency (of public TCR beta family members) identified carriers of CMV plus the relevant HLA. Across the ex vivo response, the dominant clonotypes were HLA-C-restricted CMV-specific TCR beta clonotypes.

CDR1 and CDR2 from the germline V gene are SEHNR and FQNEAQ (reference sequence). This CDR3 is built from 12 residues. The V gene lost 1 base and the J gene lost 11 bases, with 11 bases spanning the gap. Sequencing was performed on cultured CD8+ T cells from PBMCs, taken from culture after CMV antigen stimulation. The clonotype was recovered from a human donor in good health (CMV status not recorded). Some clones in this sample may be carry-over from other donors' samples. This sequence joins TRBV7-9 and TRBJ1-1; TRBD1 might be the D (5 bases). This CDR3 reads CASSLGGGGAFF. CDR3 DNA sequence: TGTGCCAGCAGCTTAGGGGGCGGAGGGGCTTTCTTT.